The entry that follows covers one T cell receptor beta chain sequence. What it binds is unknown. The entry originates in a study of tumor-infiltrating lymphocytes in primary liver carcinoma. Study-level results: Tumors had a top-250-clone fraction that was significantly higher than blood (p = 0.039).

Production of TCR beta cDNA used roughly 480 ng total RNA together with a constant-region primer. A slightly modified ARM-PCR protocol with three nested multiplex PCR rounds produced these TCR beta libraries. In the first two PCR rounds, TRBV1-TRBV30 forward primers were paired with a C-beta reverse primer, and each round lasted nine to ten cycles. TCRdb recomputed calls from the multiplex PCR reads with MiXCR, one row per CDR3 protein. This sample has 47,000 or so distinct CDR3 sequences; about three quarters occur once, and the top ten carry about a quarter. V was trimmed by 6 bases and J by 9 bases, leaving 21 bases between them. The CDR3 length is 15 residues. From unsorted bulk tissue weighing roughly 19-32 mg, DNA and RNA were co-extracted. The sampling covered five separate regions of each tumor.

This receptor was identified in a man aged 35-49 years with primary liver carcinoma and hepatitis B virus infection. The gene calls are TRBV12-3 or TRBV12-4 and TRBJ2-1; no reliable D call. What was sequenced was liver tumor tissue from sampling region 3. Subset specified: tumor region T3, left-lateral pole. The CDR3 loop reads CASSPKVLRVSEQFF. The CDR3 DNA follows: TGTGCCAGCAGCCCCAAGGTACTCCGCGTGAGTGAGCAGTTCTTC.